The text below deals with one T cell receptor (beta chain). This table comes from immunoSEQ multiplex PCR, and its TCRdb copy is limited to in-frame clones, with some not included. The sample lists 230,000 or so clones, around 90% occurring once. This specimen belongs to a study of cytomegalovirus exposure and HLA in healthy donors. After removal of 3 bases from V and 0 bases from J, the junction contained 8 bases not matched to a gene. The CDR3 consists of 16 residues. Germline V gives CDR1 SGHAT, CDR2 FQNNGV. The chain links TRBV11-2 to TRBJ2-7; 7 bases match TRBD1. The TCR was taken from a woman between 18 and 30 years old in good health and CMV-seronegative. Sequenced input: PBMCs. The CDR3 reads CASSFRGQTYSYEQYF. As DNA, the CDR3 is TGTGCCAGCAGCTTCCGGGGACAGACCTACTCCTACGAGCAGTACTTC. Combining the CDR3 with reference TRBV11-2 and TRBJ2-7 gives the whole variable domain EAGVAQSPRYKIIEKRQSVAFWCNPISGHATLYWYQQILGQGPKLLIQFQNNGVVDDSQLPKDRFSAERLKGVDSTLKIQPAKLEDSAVYLCASSFRGQTYSYEQYFGPGTRLTVT.